Listed here is a single TCR beta chain. The data belong to a study of blood T cell repertoires in COVID-19. Study background: COVID-19 samples collected from the United States, Italy and Spain covered acute and convalescent phases. T cells, B-cell-depleted T cells, or PBMCs provided the cDNA or gDNA that served as material.

The CDR3 is 15 amino acids. Germline V CDR1 and CDR2: SGHRS, YFSETQ. Unmatched junction bases numbered 5, after V lost 3 bases and J lost 6 bases. Authors' analysis steps: Estimated nucleated cell counts came from reference gene primer amplification. Libraries were prepared by immunoSEQ multiplex PCR; TCRdb keeps only in-frame clonotypes and omits some of them. That table gives V, J and clone size, and the DNA gave D and trimming. The data hold 280,000 or so clones, with about 86% observed a single time. The chain couples TRBV5-1 to TRBJ2-3; 12 bases map to TRBD2. Input material: peripheral blood. This TCR was sampled from a woman aged 25 to 39 who had recovered from COVID-19. The chain's CDR3 is CASSSGLAGWDTQYF. In DNA, the CDR3 is TGCGCCAGCAGCTCCGGACTAGCGGGGTGGGATACGCAGTATTTT.